Each of the 22 T cell receptor beta chains below was sequenced from the same sample in a study of shared clonotypes between healthy human individuals. Naive CD8 isolation took CD45RO-negative cells positively selected for CCR7 and excluded terminally differentiated effector memory CD45RA+ cells. Repertoires were generated with immunoSEQ multiplex PCR, while TCRdb's copy carries only in-frame clones and drops some. Among a few million clones listed, about 94% were seen once. Sequencing used naive CD8+ T cells from PBMCs. These receptors all stem from a man younger than 30 in good health. Some clones in this sample may be carry-over from other donors' samples.

The chain recombines TRBV28 with TRBJ2-3; TRBD1 is a possible D gene (5 bases). This CDR3 is 12 amino acids long. V lost 3 bases to trimming and J lost 8 bases, with 9 bases between them. CDR1 MDHEN and CDR2 SYDVKM come from the germline V gene. CDR3 sequence reads: CASSFYRFTQYF. In DNA, the CDR3 is TGTGCCAGCAGTTTCTACAGGTTTACGCAGTATTTT.

The chain's CDR3 is CASSPQGGNTEAFF. DNA of the CDR3: TGTGCCAGCAGCCCGCAGGGCGGTAACACTGAAGCTTTCTTT. The gene calls are TRBV11-1 and TRBJ1-1; D may be TRBD1 (5 bases). V dropped 5 bases and J dropped 2 bases, with 12 bases sitting between them. Germline CDR1 SGHAT, CDR2 FQDESV (reference sequence). This CDR3 region has 14 residues. Complete variable domain (other parts from reference TRBV11-1 and TRBJ1-1): EAEVAQSPRYKITEKSQAVAFWCDPISGHATLYWYRQILGQGPELLVQFQDESVVDDSQLPKDRFSAERLKGVDSTLKIQPAELGDSAMYLCASSPQGGNTEAFFGQGTRLTVV.

The J gene is TRBJ1-1, the V gene TRBV7-8; D is uncertain. Germline CDR1 and CDR2: SGHVS and FQNEAQ. CDR3 size: 14 residues. Trimming removed 3 bases from V and 4 bases from J, with 12 bases in between. CDR3 loop: CASSFLTPSTEAFF. The CDR3 nucleotides are TGTGCCAGCAGCTTTCTAACCCCCAGCACTGAAGCTTTCTTT.

This chain links TRBV9 with TRBJ2-1; possible D gene TRBD2, 5 bases. The CDR3 is 15 amino acids. Trimming left V 0 bases short and J 2 bases short, with 9 bases between. Germline-derived CDR1 and CDR2 are SGDLS and YYNGEE. DNA of the CDR3: TGTGCCAGCAGCGTAGAGGCAGCGGCCTACAATGAGCAGTTCTTC. Protein product: CASSVEAAAYNEQFF.

The V call is TRBV10-1, the J call TRBJ2-2; D is unresolved. Between the trimmed V and J ends, which lost 0 bases and 0 bases, there was a span of 2 bases. The CDR3 runs to 14 residues. Germline assignment: CDR1 WNHNN and CDR2 SYGVQD (reference sequence). The CDR3 loop reads CASSESPNTGELFF. CDR3 in DNA: TGCGCCAGCAGTGAGTCGCCGAACACCGGGGAGCTGTTTTTT.

In regard to this clone: At the DNA level, this CDR3 is encoded by other sequences in the same sample as well. V usage is TRBV6-5 and J usage is TRBJ1-1; the match to TRBD1 covers 8 bases. J was trimmed by 4 bases and V by 6 bases; bases with no gene match: 1. The CDR3 sequence is 12 residues long. From germline, CDR1 is MNHEY and CDR2 SVGAGI. The CDR3 here is CASSDRGTEAFF. CDR3 nucleotides: TGTGCCAGCAGCGACAGGGGCACTGAAGCTTTCTTT.

The gene calls are TRBV7-6 and TRBJ2-7; 9 bases fit TRBD1. This CDR3 is 14 amino acids long. J gave up 1 base and V 5 bases, and 3 bases lay outside the gene matches. CDR1 and CDR2 (germline): SGHVS, FNYEAQ. Written as DNA, the CDR3 is TGTGCCAGCAGCACACAGGGGGCTTCCTACGAGCAGTACTTC. Protein sequence: CASSTQGASYEQYF. Drawing the rest from reference TRBV7-6 and TRBJ2-7, the complete variable domain is GAGVSQSPRYKVTKRGQDVALRCDPISGHVSLYWYRQALGQGPEFLTYFNYEAQQDKSGLPNDRFSAERPEGSISTLTIQRTEQRDSAMYRCASSTQGASYEQYFGPGTRLTVT.

This chain joins TRBV29-1 and TRBJ2-6, with D perhaps assigned TRBD1 or TRBD2 (5 bases each). This CDR3 comprises 14 residues. Trimming removed 2 bases from V and 2 bases from J, with 7 bases in between. CDR1 and CDR2 from the germline V gene are SQVTM and ANQGSEA. This chain's CDR3 is CSVESGPGANVLTF. The CDR3, as DNA: TGCAGCGTTGAATCGGGACCTGGGGCCAACGTCCTGACTTTC.

This clone showed up just a few times. The chain joins TRBV5-3 to TRBJ1-5; D unresolved. TRBV5-3 is placed among ORFs of uncertain function. CDR3 length equals 13 residues. The ends were cut back, 8 bases at V and 7 bases at J, with 16 bases in the middle. CDR3 residues: CASQTPKRQPQHF. CDR3 DNA sequence: TGTGCCAGTCAGACCCCAAAGAGGCAGCCCCAGCATTTT.

The chain combines TRBV28 with TRBJ2-3, with 9 bases aligning to TRBD1. The germline CDR1 and CDR2 sequences are MDHEN and SYDVKM. This CDR3 is built from 16 residues. V trimming: 5 bases; J trimming: 5 bases; junction bases outside the gene matches: 11. DNA for the CDR3: TGTGCCAGCAGTCGTAGCCGGGACAGGGATCAAGATACGCAGTATTTT. Its translation is CASSRSRDRDQDTQYF.

This clone was seen more than once but under ten times. This chain uses TRBV19 with TRBJ1-4; D ambiguous. Per the germline V gene, CDR1 is LNHDA and CDR2 is SQIVND (reference sequence). The CDR3 totals 14 residues. Deletions cut 5 bases from V and 2 bases from J, with 9 bases between. CDR3 nucleotide sequence: TGTGCCAGTAGTTCCCTGAGGACTAATGAAAAACTGTTTTTT. Encoded protein: CASSSLRTNEKLFF. Full variable domain (outside the CDR3, taken from reference TRBV19 and TRBJ1-4): DGGITQSPKYLFRKEGQNVTLSCEQNLNHDAMYWYRQDPGQGLRLIYYSQIVNDFQKGDIAEGYSVSREKKESFPLTVTSAQKNPTAFYLCASSSLRTNEKLFFGSGTQLSVL.

This sequence joins TRBV9 and TRBJ1-5; 7 bases are a match to TRBD1. Looked up from germline, CDR1 is SGDLS and CDR2 is YYNGEE. V was clipped by 3 bases and J by 3 bases; unmatched bases: 6. The CDR3 sequence is 15 residues long. In DNA, the CDR3 is TGTGCCAGCAGCGCAGAGACAGGGTTCAATCAGCCCCAGCATTTT. Protein product: CASSAETGFNQPQHF.

A note on this clone: Additional DNA sequences in this sample encode the identical CDR3. J is TRBJ2-7 and V is TRBV7-9; D gene unclear. The CDR3 consists of 12 residues. V gave up 5 bases and J gave up 3 bases, with 8 bases separating them. Germline CDR1 and CDR2: SEHNR and FQNEAQ (reference sequence). The CDR3 nucleotides are TGTGCCAGCAGCCTCGCTGACTACGAGCAGTACTTC. Translation gives CASSLADYEQYF.

The rearrangement uses TRBV5-1 and TRBJ2-7, with D uncertain. Germline CDR1 SGHRS, CDR2 YFSETQ. Trimming cost V 0 bases and J 6 bases, with 7 bases left between them. The CDR3 is made up of 12 amino acids. The CDR3 bases are TGCGCCAGCAGCTTGGTCCCGGGCGAGCAGTACTTC. Encoded protein: CASSLVPGEQYF.

The chain links TRBV11-1 to TRBJ2-1; D may be TRBD2 (7 bases). CDR1 SGHAT and CDR2 FQDESV come from the germline V gene (reference sequence). V was clipped by 3 bases and J by 14 bases, with 20 bases between them. The CDR3 sequence is 14 residues long. The CDR3: CASSFRGGGSGEFF. The CDR3 DNA follows: TGTGCCAGCAGCTTTAGGGGAGGGGGTTCGGGCGAGTTCTTC. Looking up the rest from reference TRBV11-1 and TRBJ2-1 gives the full variable domain: EAEVAQSPRYKITEKSQAVAFWCDPISGHATLYWYRQILGQGPELLVQFQDESVVDDSQLPKDRFSAERLKGVDSTLKIQPAELGDSAMYLCASSFRGGGSGEFFGPGTRLTVL.

This chain connects TRBV27 to TRBJ2-1; TRBD2 matches at 14 bases. The CDR3 has 15 amino acids. Trimming removed 5 bases from V and 5 bases from J; junction bases left unmatched: 2. Germline V gives CDR1 MNHEY, CDR2 SMNVEV (reference sequence). The CDR3 nucleotides read TGTGCCAGCAGTCCGACTAGCGGGAGGGACAATGAGCAGTTCTTC. This encodes CASSPTSGRDNEQFF.

This chain connects TRBV7-9 to TRBJ2-1, with D hard to call. V lost 5 bases to trimming and J lost 4 bases, with 24 bases between them. CDR3 length: 18 residues. Looked up from germline, CDR1 is SEHNR and CDR2 is FQNEAQ (reference sequence). The CDR3 protein is CASSPMVSVGQRYNEQFF. The CDR3 DNA reads TGTGCCAGCAGCCCAATGGTGTCAGTCGGGCAAAGGTACAATGAGCAGTTCTTC.

The chain recombines TRBV9 with TRBJ2-4; possibly TRBD1 or TRBD2 for D (5 bases each). V lost 0 bases to trimming and J lost 6 bases, with 10 bases between them. Germline V lookup: CDR1 SGDLS, CDR2 YYNGEE. There are 14 residues in the CDR3. The CDR3 DNA reads as TGTGCCAGCAGCGTAGGAGGGGATGGAAACATTCAGTACTTC. Its translation is CASSVGGDGNIQYF.

The chain is built from TRBV27 and TRBJ2-1, with TRBD2 matching over 13 bases. From germline, CDR1 is MNHEY and CDR2 SMNVEV (reference sequence). With V trimmed by 1 base and J by 8 bases, 5 bases remained unmatched. The length of the CDR3 is 16 residues. The CDR3 bases are TGTGCCAGCAGTTTATTACTAGCGGGAGGGCCGGATGAGCAGTTCTTC. Amino acid sequence: CASSLLLAGGPDEQFF.

In this sample, this clone turned up a few times. The V call is TRBV4-1, the J call TRBJ2-2, with unresolved D. The V end was cut by 5 bases, the J end by 1 base, with 2 bases between. The CDR3 has 12 residues. Germline CDR1 MGHRA, CDR2 YSYEKL. The CDR3 bases are TGCGCCAGCAGCGAGAACACCGGGGAGCTGTTTTTT. Translated, it gives CASSENTGELFF.

The V call is TRBV7-8, the J call TRBJ1-4, with D uncertain. The germline gives CDR1 SGHVS, CDR2 FQNEAQ. Trimming removed 2 bases from V and 8 bases from J, with 6 bases in between. This CDR3 has 12 residues. Written as DNA, the CDR3 is TGTGCCAGCAGCTTACGAACAGAAAAACTGTTTTTT. Protein product: CASSLRTEKLFF. Supplemented by reference TRBV7-8 and TRBJ1-4, the full variable domain reads GAGVSQSPRYKVAKRGQDVALRCDPISGHVSLFWYQQALGQGPEFLTYFQNEAQLDKSGLPSDRFFAERPEGSVSTLKIQRTQQEDSAVYLCASSLRTEKLFFGSGTQLSVL.

This clone is a singleton in its sample. This chain joins TRBV6-6 and TRBJ1-5, with TRBD1 matching 7 bases. The V and J ends lost 8 bases and 3 bases, in that order; junction bases with no gene match: 13. Germline V gene sequence: CDR1 MNHNY, CDR2 SVGAGI (reference sequence). This CDR3 has 16 residues. CDR3 DNA sequence: TGTGCCAGCCAGACGGACGACAGGGAGAACAATCAGCCCCAGCATTTT. Residues: CASQTDDRENNQPQHF.